A single sample gave rise to the 26 T cell receptor beta chains below, sequenced in a study of T cells in Graves' hyperthyroidism and ophthalmopathy. Using RNA transcripts as the source, TCR beta CDR3 regions were amplified. The HTBI primer set was used in a first-round RT-PCR of the TCR CDR3. TCRdb re-called the multiplex PCR reads with MiXCR, one entry per CDR3 protein. Among about 640,000 distinct CDR3 sequences listed, about a fifth were seen once. The sample consisted of blood. These receptors all stem from a man between 25 and 39 years old with Graves' ophthalmopathy.

This clonotype was picked up a small number of times. The chain combines TRBV2 with TRBJ1-6; the D gene is possibly TRBD1 (6 bases). Trimming left V 7 bases short and J 7 bases short, with 20 bases between. From germline, CDR1 is SNHLY and CDR2 FYNNEI. CDR3 length equals 16 residues. CDR3 sequence (DNA): TGTGCCAGCAAAGGGGGGCGTACCGGCTCAAATTCACCCCTCCACTTT. This gives the protein CASKGGRTGSNSPLHF.

This clonotype occurred many times. J is TRBJ2-7 and V is TRBV12-3 or TRBV12-4, with a tentative D call TRBD2 (5 bases). Between the trimmed V and J ends, which lost 3 bases and 3 bases, there was a span of 24 bases. The CDR3 runs 18 residues. DNA for the CDR3: TGTGCCAGCAGTTTTGGGTTTTCCGGGGTGGACGGCCTCTACGAGCAGTACTTC. Amino acids: CASSFGFSGVDGLYEQYF.

The V gene is TRBV5-7, the J gene TRBJ1-5, with 7 bases lining up with TRBD1. TRBV5-7 is an ORF, and what it does is uncertain. After removal of 0 bases from V and 13 bases from J, the junction contained 10 bases not matched to a gene. This CDR3 is 14 amino acids long. The CDR3 nucleotides read TGTGCCAGCAGCTTGGACGGACAGGAAGCTAGTCAGCATTTT. Residues: CASSLDGQEASQHF.

The genes are TRBV15 and TRBJ2-7, with D perhaps TRBD1 (7 bases). V shed 0 bases and J shed 2 bases, with 14 bases lying between them. CDR3 length equals 16 residues. Looked up from germline, CDR1 is LNHNV and CDR2 is YYDKDF (reference sequence). CDR3 residues: CATSRDRVRGAYEQYF. The CDR3 DNA reads as TGTGCCACCAGCAGAGATCGCGTCAGGGGGGCCTACGAGCAGTACTTC.

This clonotype came up a few times. The J gene is TRBJ2-1, the V gene TRBV7-9, with TRBD1 matching over 8 bases. This CDR3 has 15 residues. V trimming: 5 bases; J trimming: 4 bases; junction bases outside the gene matches: 7. Germline V gene lookup returns CDR1 SEHNR and CDR2 FQNEAQ (reference sequence). CDR3 nucleotides: TGTGCCAGCAGCCCGAAGGGACAGGTTTACAATGAGCAGTTCTTC. This translates into CASSPKGQVYNEQFF. Full variable domain (remainder filled in from reference TRBV7-9 and TRBJ2-1): DTGVSQNPRHKITKRGQNVTFRCDPISEHNRLYWYRQTLGQGPEFLTYFQNEAQLEKSRLLSDRFSAERPKGSFSTLEIQRTEQGDSAMYLCASSPKGQVYNEQFFGPGTRLTVL.

This CDR3 is CASSGTSGRTSSYNEQFF. DNA of the CDR3: TGTGCCAGCAGTGGGACTAGCGGGAGGACAAGCTCCTACAATGAGCAGTTCTTC. This chain connects TRBV6-1 to TRBJ2-1; 14 bases match TRBD2. There are 18 residues in the CDR3. Trimming removed 4 bases from V and 0 bases from J; junction bases left unmatched: 5. The germline CDR1 and CDR2 sequences are MNHNS and SASEGT.

In its sample, this clonotype ranks as large. V gene TRBV15 combines with J gene TRBJ2-3; unclear D gene. Per germline, CDR1 LNHNV and CDR2 YYDKDF (reference sequence). Trimming took 2 bases from V and 2 from J, leaving 17 bases between them. The CDR3 is 17 amino acids. As DNA, the CDR3 is TGTGCCACCAGCAGAACGTTGCGGCTTGACCTCACAGATACGCAGTATTTT. This encodes CATSRTLRLDLTDTQYF.

This clonotype has only a few counts. This sequence joins TRBV2 and TRBJ2-5; 8 bases fit TRBD2. Germline V CDR1 and CDR2: SNHLY, FYNNEI. Trimming took 7 bases from V and 4 from J; bases not matched to a gene: 8. This CDR3 spans 14 amino acids. CDR3: CASTERESPETQYF. For the CDR3, the DNA is TGTGCCAGCACGGAGCGGGAGTCCCCAGAGACCCAGTACTTC.

Ten or more counts support this clonotype. The rearrangement uses TRBV28 and TRBJ2-5; TRBD2 might be the D (6 bases). V shed 7 bases and J shed 5 bases, with 20 bases lying between them. Germline-derived CDR1 and CDR2 are MDHEN and SYDVKM. The CDR3 sequence is 15 residues long. DNA for the CDR3: TGTGCCAGCAAACTAAGGAGGGGAGGAGGCGAGACCCAGTACTTC. It yields the protein CASKLRRGGGETQYF.

This clonotype came up a few times. The chain is built from TRBV5-1 and TRBJ2-7, with 7 bases matching TRBD1. CDR1 is SGHRS and CDR2 is YFSETQ in the germline V gene. CDR3 length: 13 residues. Trimming removed 0 bases from V and 7 bases from J; junction bases left unmatched: 4. CDR3 sequence reads: CASSLDRGWEQYF. CDR3 nucleotide sequence: TGCGCCAGCAGCTTGGACAGGGGATGGGAGCAGTACTTC.

This clonotype was recorded a few times. The chain uses TRBV5-1 and TRBJ2-7; TRBD2 matches at 8 bases. The CDR3 spans 15 residues. From germline, CDR1 is SGHRS and CDR2 YFSETQ. The V segment lost 2 bases and the J segment 6 bases; nucleotides outside the gene matches: 10. CDR3 residues: CASSFGAGGSGEQYF. In DNA, the CDR3 is TGCGCCAGCAGCTTTGGGGCGGGAGGATCGGGCGAGCAGTACTTC.

This clonotype has more than one count but fewer than ten. The CDR3 sequence is CATSREGYSGWNTQYF. The CDR3, as DNA: TGTGCCACCAGCAGAGAGGGATACTCCGGCTGGAATACGCAGTATTTT. The J gene is TRBJ2-3, the V gene TRBV15; D is ambiguous. The germline V and J ends were trimmed by 0 bases and 7 bases, with 17 bases remaining between them. CDR3 length equals 16 residues. Germline CDR1 LNHNV, CDR2 YYDKDF (reference sequence).

The rearrangement joins TRBV6-1 to TRBJ1-2; TRBD1 matches 7 bases. V lost 3 bases to trimming and J lost 5 bases; unmatched junction nucleotides: 3. Germline V gene data show CDR1 as MNHNS and CDR2 as SASEGT. This CDR3 is 13 amino acids long. CDR3: CASSEGQRYGYTF. The CDR3 nucleotides read TGTGCCAGCAGTGAGGGACAGAGATATGGCTACACCTTC.

This clonotype showed up just a few times. The chain recombines TRBV4-1 with TRBJ2-7, with D perhaps matching TRBD1 or TRBD2 (5 bases each). The CDR3 has 17 residues. Trimming stripped 1 base from V and 4 bases from J, with 20 bases between. Germline assignment: CDR1 MGHRA and CDR2 YSYEKL. The CDR3 is CASSQGSGTQGLYEQYF. In DNA form, the CDR3 reads TGCGCCAGCAGCCAAGGGTCCGGGACCCAGGGCTTATACGAGCAGTACTTC.

This clonotype has a count of ten or more. This chain uses TRBV6-1 with TRBJ2-5; D is ambiguous. Trimming left V 5 bases short and J 5 bases short, with 12 bases between. The CDR3 has 13 residues. Germline V lookup: CDR1 MNHNS, CDR2 SASEGT. The CDR3 DNA is TGTGCCAGCAGTCCCCCCCTTGGGGAGACCCAGTACTTC. It encodes CASSPPLGETQYF.

The chain uses TRBV7-2 and TRBJ2-4, with 10 bases matching TRBD2. V lost 5 bases and J lost 6; bases outside the gene matches: 4. The CDR3 is made up of 14 amino acids. Germline-derived CDR1 and CDR2 are SGHTA and FQGNSA. The chain's CDR3 is CASSAGLAANIQYF. CDR3 DNA sequence: TGTGCCAGCAGCGCAGGACTAGCGGCAAACATTCAGTACTTC.

This clonotype was seen only a few times. The chain uses TRBV5-5 and TRBJ1-2; TRBD1 matches at 7 bases. J lost 0 bases, V lost 4 bases, and 6 bases had no gene match. The germline V gene has CDR1 SGHKS and CDR2 YYEKEE (reference sequence). The CDR3 has 15 amino acids. The CDR3 loop reads CASSLRQGTNYGYTF. CDR3 DNA sequence: TGTGCCAGCAGCCTTAGACAGGGTACTAACTATGGCTACACCTTC. Drawing the rest from reference TRBV5-5 and TRBJ1-2, the complete variable domain is DAGVTQSPTHLIKTRGQQVTLRCSPISGHKSVSWYQQVLGQGPQFIFQYYEKEERGRGNFPDRFSARQFPNYSSELNVNALLLGDSALYLCASSLRQGTNYGYTFGSGTRLTVV.

The chain uses TRBV12-3 or TRBV12-4 and TRBJ1-5; D perhaps matches TRBD1 (5 bases). This CDR3 is built from 17 residues. Trimming left V 7 bases short and J 5 bases short, with 24 bases between. The DNA of the CDR3 is TGTGCCAGCAAACCGGCCGTTTGGGGGGACTTCGATCAGCCCCAGCATTTT. Translated, it gives CASKPAVWGDFDQPQHF.

This clonotype occurred many times. The chain recombines TRBV27 with TRBJ2-3; D may be TRBD1 (6 bases). V lost 6 bases and J 10 bases, leaving 14 bases between the germline ends. CDR3 length: 12 amino acids. CDR1 is MNHEY and CDR2 is SMNVEV in the germline V gene (reference sequence). CDR3 residues: CASRPIEGAQYF. The CDR3 DNA reads TGTGCCAGCAGACCAATCGAGGGGGCGCAGTATTTT.

This clonotype was seen a handful of times. The chain uses TRBV7-9 and TRBJ2-3; TRBD1 matches 10 bases. V gave up 0 bases and J gave up 2 bases; unmatched junction bases: 5. The V gene's germline CDR1 is SEHNR and CDR2 FQNEAQ (reference sequence). The CDR3 consists of 17 residues. In DNA form, the CDR3 reads TGTGCCAGCAGCTTAGCTGTGGGGACAGGGGCCACAGATACGCAGTATTTT. It encodes CASSLAVGTGATDTQYF.

In regard to this clonotype: This may be a read error, as it is one base from a much larger clone. The chain has TRBV12-3 or TRBV12-4 and TRBJ2-2; the D gene is possibly TRBD1 (5 bases). The closer fit of TRBJ1-1 to the DNA end suggests the J call may be wrong. The CDR3 loop spans 15 amino acids. CDR3 sequence (DNA): TGTGCCAGCAGTTTAAGGTTTGGGACTACTGAGGGAGCTTTCTTT. Its protein is CASSLRFGTTEGAFF.

This clonotype was observed a few times. The V gene is TRBV9, the J gene TRBJ2-3; 7 bases are shared with TRBD2. CDR3 length: 16 amino acids. Losses at the gene ends were 0 bases for V and 5 bases for J; bases not matched to a gene: 9. CDR1 and CDR2 from the germline V gene are SGDLS and YYNGEE. The chain's CDR3 is CASSVAVVRGEDTQYF. The CDR3 DNA is TGTGCCAGCAGCGTAGCTGTGGTCCGGGGGGAAGATACGCAGTATTTT.

The chain couples TRBV20-1 to TRBJ2-2; 12 bases match TRBD2. Germline V lookup: CDR1 DFQATT, CDR2 SNEGSKA (reference sequence). The length of the CDR3 is 19 residues. V was clipped by 1 base and J by 5 bases; unmatched bases: 14. The CDR3 DNA sequence: TGCAGTGCTAGAGTGGGGGGGTTTCTAGCGGGAGGGCGAACCGGGGAGCTGTTTTTT. Translating gives CSARVGGFLAGGRTGELFF.

This clonotype has at least ten counts. The chain links TRBV11-1 to TRBJ2-5, with D tentatively TRBD1 (6 bases). Trimming shortened V by 3 bases and J by 3 bases, and 17 bases separated the two germline ends. Looked up from germline, CDR1 is SGHAT and CDR2 is FQDESV (reference sequence). The CDR3 spans 16 residues. Here the CDR3 DNA reads TGTGCCAGCAGCTTCACAGGGTATGGGGGAAAAGAGACCCAGTACTTC. It specifies CASSFTGYGGKETQYF.

V usage is TRBV29-1 and J usage is TRBJ2-7; D ambiguous. Germline V lookup: CDR1 SQVTM, CDR2 ANQGSEA. Trimming removed 8 bases at V and 4 bases at J, with 12 bases between. The CDR3 runs to 11 residues. CDR3 region: CSIAGLYEQYF. CDR3 DNA sequence: TGCAGCATCGCCGGGCTGTACGAGCAGTACTTC.

The genes are TRBV7-2 and TRBJ2-1; TRBD2 matches 9 bases. Trimming cost V 4 bases and J 4 bases; bases outside gene matches: 17. CDR3 length: 19 amino acids. In germline, CDR1 is SGHTA, CDR2 FQGNSA. The CDR3 is CASSSQVAGEEGGYNEQFF. CDR3 coding DNA: TGTGCCAGCAGCTCCCAGGTAGCGGGAGAGGAGGGGGGTTACAATGAGCAGTTCTTC.